Reported below is one T cell receptor (beta chain). Antigen specificity is unknown. The data belong to a study of T cell clones after liver transplantation. Across the whole study: Liver transplant recipients had immunosuppression withdrawal attempted within 2 years. TCRbeta sequencing after a pre-transplant mixed lymphocyte reaction identified graft-donor-reactive clones, later tracked in post-transplant blood. Without induction therapy, subjects received standard immunosuppression until 12-24 months post-transplant.

Study-wide results and caveats: Compared with third party-reactive sequences, donor-reactive ones declined more, independent of withdrawal success.

The CDR3 length is 14 residues. CDR1 is MNHEY and CDR2 is SMNVEV in the germline V gene (reference sequence). V dropped 4 bases and J dropped 6; count of bases not matched to a gene: 6. Some clones are missing from TCRdb's copy, which holds only in-frame ones; the method was immunoSEQ multiplex PCR. Of about 51,000 clones in the sample, roughly nine tenths are singletons; the top ten hold 14%. The chain joins TRBV27 to TRBJ1-1, with 9 bases matching TRBD1. The source material was CD8+ T cells from blood, sampled 12 months after liver transplant. This sequence originates from a human patient who received a liver transplant. These T cells may partly come from the graft donor. CDR3 sequence: CASSSGQGFSEAFF. CDR3 sequence (DNA): TGTGCCAGCAGTTCGGGACAGGGCTTTTCTGAAGCTTTCTTT.